This TCR beta chain comes out of a study of response to subunit inactivated influenza vaccine. Study-wide results and caveats: Authors suggested few new T cells are recruited by each seasonal influenza vaccination.

Via MiXCR, TCRdb re-called the RT-PCR reads, giving one row per CDR3 protein. The sample shows hundreds of thousands of distinct CDR3 sequences, less than 20% of them seen only once. As for this clonotype: The target antigen is unknown.

Trimming took 4 bases from V and 7 from J; bases not matched to a gene: 10. CDR3 length equals 17 residues. Per germline, CDR1 MDHEN and CDR2 SYDVKM. This specimen consisted of PBMCs from blood, obtained about 12 days after vaccination. V gene TRBV28 combines with J gene TRBJ2-1, with 13 bases lining up with TRBD2. This TCR derives from a man in his fifties who received an inactivated influenza vaccine. CDR3 bases: TGTGCCAGCAGTTCCCTAGGCGGGACTAGCGGGGATAATGAGCAGTTCTTC. Protein: CASSSLGGTSGDNEQFF.